This T cell receptor (beta chain) was recorded in a study of alternative splicing in chronic myeloid leukemia remission (dated by TCRdb to 2019 to 2021). With respect to the entire study: Remission specimens from the trials were collected at major or complete molecular response, at 12 or 24 months of TKI therapy. For the trials, the diagnostic specimens consisted of total leukocytes from peripheral blood that had been collected in EDTA. Nine CML samples, seven diagnostic and two matched remission, came from the French Persistem study. The median age was around 52 years at diagnosis, 56 to 70 at remission and approximately 38 for the healthy controls. RNA sequencing was used to profile peripheral blood obtained from chronic-phase CML patients at diagnosis and at remission, and the resulting profiles were compared with those of healthy donors. Female/male counts were 11/5 for diagnosis samples, 8/3 for remission samples and 2/4 for controls. The RESIST (imatinib), ENESTxtnd (nilotinib) and PINNACLE (nilotinib plus pegylated interferon) trials supplied 10 or so diagnostic specimens along with matched remission specimens. Trizol was used to extract total RNA from peripheral blood mononuclear cells of the diagnosis, remission and control samples.

What the time point label conveys for this sample: major or complete molecular response after front-line TKI therapy. The patient cohort comprised about 15 CML patients, with matched post-remission samples retrieved for a subset of them. What the authors observed across the whole study: Blood cell composition at remission was reconfigured to resemble lymphoid cell-enriched normal controls. Blood cell composition differed strongly depending on the timepoint, moving from an enrichment of myeloid progenitors at diagnosis to an enrichment of mature lymphoid cells at remission.

The library relied on bulk RNA-seq. The TruSeq Stranded RNA sample prep kit was used to generate libraries of poly-A-enriched mRNA from an input of 0.8 to 1 ug total RNA. Paired-end sequencing was carried out on a HiSeq 2500, and each sample was sequenced in triplicate. RNA-seq read length was 125 nucleotides per mate. On the authors' methods: Reads were trimmed and aligned to hg38 using STAR v2.7, and quality control was done with FASTQC, RSeQC and multiqc. Salmon 0.14.1 was used to quantify gene expression levels as transcripts per million (TPM). The results of principal component analysis suggested that neither trial, library batch, sequencing batch, treatment regimen nor sex drove the transcriptomic profiles. Through TCRdb reprocessing, the reads give one entry per CDR3 protein sequence; DNA is omitted. TCRdb, rather than the study authors, made the V and J calls. The sample data list about 530 distinct CDR3 sequences, and 90% to 95% of these were observed just once. 7% to 10% of the sample is in the top ten clones.

The CDR3 sequence holds 13 residues, the cysteine and phenylalanine included. DNA was not recorded. The germline V gene encodes CDR1 DFQATT and CDR2 SNEGSKA (reference sequence). On this clonotype: This clone's antigen is unknown.

The sequence came from an adult with chronic myeloid leukemia. The sequencing here drew on PBMCs or total blood leukocytes (not recorded which), taken during remission. The V gene is TRBV20-1 and the J gene is TRBJ2-5; the TRBD2 assignment by TCRdb is unverifiable without DNA. The CDR3 amino acid sequence is: CSARDRVLLGQYF.